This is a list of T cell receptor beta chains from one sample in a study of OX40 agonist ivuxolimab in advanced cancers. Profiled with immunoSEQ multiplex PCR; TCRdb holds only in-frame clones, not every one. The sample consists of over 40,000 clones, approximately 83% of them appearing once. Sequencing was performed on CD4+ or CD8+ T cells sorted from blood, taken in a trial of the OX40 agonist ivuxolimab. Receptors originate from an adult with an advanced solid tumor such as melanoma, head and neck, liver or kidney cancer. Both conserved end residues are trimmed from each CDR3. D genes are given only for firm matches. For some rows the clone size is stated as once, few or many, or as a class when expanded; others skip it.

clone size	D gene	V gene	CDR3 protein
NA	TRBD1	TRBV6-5	ASSQTGGSGNTIY
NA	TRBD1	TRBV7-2	ASSWDRGPQPQH
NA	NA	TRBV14	ASSQDFGQLYYTEAF
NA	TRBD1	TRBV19	ASSALQGGYSPLH
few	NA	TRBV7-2	ASSLDSRFWF
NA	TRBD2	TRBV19	ASSIDPPAGPYNEQF
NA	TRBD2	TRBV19	ASSIAGGSDEQY
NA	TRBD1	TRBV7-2	ASSFGQGGYTIY
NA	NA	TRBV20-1	SASLPREQF
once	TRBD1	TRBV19	ASSLQGAVSEAF
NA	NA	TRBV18	ASSPSAGGFYNSPLH
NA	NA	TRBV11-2	ASSFLTAKETQY
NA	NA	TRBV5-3	ARAFEAASSYEQY
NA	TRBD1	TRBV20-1	SADRVETQY
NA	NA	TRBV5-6	ASNRGSLNEQF
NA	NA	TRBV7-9	ASSPGTNLMGIAKNIQY
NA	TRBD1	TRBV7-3	ASREGQGDYGYT
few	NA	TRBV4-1	ASSHPVQNTEAF
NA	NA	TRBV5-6	ASSLVGGTNTGELF
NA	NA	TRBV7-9	ASSRGTLEKLF
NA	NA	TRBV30	AWTGRTEAF
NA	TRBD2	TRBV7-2	ASSPRSGGSTDTQY
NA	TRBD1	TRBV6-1	ASSGAEGGSNYGYT
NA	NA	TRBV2	ASRIQGSGEAF
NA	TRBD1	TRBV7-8	ASSLNEQGMDEQY
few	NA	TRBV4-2	ASSQDAGTIYEQY
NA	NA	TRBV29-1	SVTPTTNEKLF
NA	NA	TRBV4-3	ASSQDRGGTKTGELF
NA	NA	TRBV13	ASSFRGGTEAF
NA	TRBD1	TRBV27	ASSLKGQGVPKVH
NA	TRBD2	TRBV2	ASGLAGWTDTQY
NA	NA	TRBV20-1	SAVGQEKLF
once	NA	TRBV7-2	ASSLGGRYQPQH
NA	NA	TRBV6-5	ASSYERTAYNSPLH
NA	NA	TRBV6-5	ASRDLGMPYNEQF
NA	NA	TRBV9	ASSVAPDTRNTEAF
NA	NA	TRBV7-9	ASSSPGGGGNSPLH
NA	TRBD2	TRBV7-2	ASSIAGPASEQY
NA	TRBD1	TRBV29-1	SFNRGENYGYT
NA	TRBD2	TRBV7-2	ASSLASGSYEQY
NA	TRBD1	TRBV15	ATSARDRGLVAGELF